A selection of T cell receptor beta chains follows, all from one sample in a study of blood T cell repertoires in COVID-19. Generated by immunoSEQ multiplex PCR, the TCRdb table keeps only in-frame clones and is missing some. The sample consists of under 250,000 clones, about four fifths of them appearing once. The sample consisted of PBMCs or T cells enriched from blood (not recorded which). The receptors shown here come from a woman in her thirties or forties who had been exposed to COVID-19. The CDR3 runs from the conserved cysteine through the conserved F or W. The order of the fields is CDR3 DNA, CDR3 protein, clone size, D gene, V gene, J gene. D genes are given only for firm matches. Clone size is shown for a subset of rows, as once, few, many or a class of expanded clone.

TGTGCCACCGTGGGACAGCAAGAGAGAGCAACTAATGAAAAACTGTTTTTT,CATVGQQERATNEKLFF,few,TRBD1,TRBV24-1,TRBJ1-4
TGTGCCAGCAGTACTTGGGCCTCAACTAGCACAGATACGCAGTATTTT,CASSTWASTSTDTQYF,.,.,TRBV25-1,TRBJ2-3
TGTGCCAGCAGCTTAATGTGGTACCAGGGCGAAGCTTTCTTT,CASSLMWYQGEAFF,.,.,TRBV11-2,TRBJ1-1
TGTGCCAGCAGCTTGGGCAGGGGGAACACTGAAGCTTTCTTT,CASSLGRGNTEAFF,.,.,TRBV5-5,TRBJ1-1
TGCAGCGTTGTTTCGGGACTGTACAATGAGCAGTTCTTC,CSVVSGLYNEQFF,.,.,TRBV29-1,TRBJ2-1
TGTGCCAGCAGCTTGCCCTCGGGACAGGGGGAAGAGACCCAGTACTTC,CASSLPSGQGEETQYF,.,TRBD1,TRBV5-4,TRBJ2-5
TGTGCCTGGGCTTCAAATCCGGGAGTCTCCTATAATTCACCCCTCCACTTT,CAWASNPGVSYNSPLHF,.,.,TRBV30,TRBJ1-6
TGTGCCAGCAGCTTAGCGAGGCCCTATAATTCACCCCTCCACTTT,CASSLARPYNSPLHF,.,.,TRBV7-2,TRBJ1-6
TGTGCCAGCAGCAACCTACAGGGAGGCTACACCTTC,CASSNLQGGYTF,.,.,TRBV5-4,TRBJ1-2
TGTGCCAGCAGCGAGGGGCGGGGGCTGTACGAGCAGTACTTC,CASSEGRGLYEQYF,many,.,TRBV9,TRBJ2-7
TGTGCCAGCAGGACAGGGACCCCCGGGGCCAACGTCCTGACTTTC,CASRTGTPGANVLTF,few,TRBD1,TRBV6-5,TRBJ2-6
TGTGCCAGTAGCCTAGAGGGCCAGCGGGGGTACAATGAGCAGTTCTTC,CASSLEGQRGYNEQFF,.,TRBD2,TRBV19,TRBJ2-1
TGTGCCAGCAGCGGAGGTCCCCACACAGATACGCAGTATTTT,CASSGGPHTDTQYF,.,.,TRBV6-5,TRBJ2-3
TGTGCCAGCAGCTTAGCGCAGGGTTGGAATGAGCAGTTCTTC,CASSLAQGWNEQFF,once,.,TRBV7-9,TRBJ2-1
TGTGCCAGCAGTACCGTGGCGGGGAGAGAGACCCAGTACTTC,CASSTVAGRETQYF,.,.,TRBV28,TRBJ2-5
TGCGCCAGCAGCTTGGCCGGTGAGACCCAGTACTTC,CASSLAGETQYF,.,.,TRBV5-1,TRBJ2-5
TGTGCCAGCAGTGATCGGGACATTCGACCCAAAAACATTCAGTACTTC,CASSDRDIRPKNIQYF,.,.,TRBV2,TRBJ2-4